The 26 T cell receptor beta chains below were found in one sample sequenced in a study of blood T cell repertoires in COVID-19. Data came from immunoSEQ multiplex PCR; TCRdb stores just in-frame clones and leaves some out. In the table there are 150,000 to 200,000 clones, around 86% of which are singletons. Sample: peripheral blood. These receptors all stem from a man aged 18 to 30 with acute or convalescent COVID-19.

The chain couples TRBV5-1 to TRBJ2-5; TRBD1 agrees at 11 bases. V gave up 6 bases and J gave up 4 bases; unmatched junction bases: 14. Germline-derived CDR1 and CDR2 are SGHRS and YFSETQ. The CDR3 length is 17 residues. Written as DNA, the CDR3 is TGCGCCAGCACCAAAATGTCCGGGGGACAGGGGGGAGAGACCCAGTACTTC. Its protein product is CASTKMSGGQGGETQYF.

The J gene is TRBJ2-3, the V gene TRBV5-6; D possibly corresponds to TRBD1 (5 bases). Germline lookup yields CDR1 SGHDT and CDR2 YYEEEE. This CDR3 is built from 13 residues. Trimming took 4 bases from V and 2 from J, leaving 8 bases between them. The CDR3 DNA is TGTGCCAGCAGCACGGACACCACAGATACGCAGTATTTT. Its protein is CASSTDTTDTQYF.

The V call is TRBV12-3 or TRBV12-4, the J call TRBJ1-1; D is uncertain. The CDR3 spans 13 residues. The germline V and J ends were trimmed by 6 bases and 4 bases, with 12 bases remaining between them. The CDR3 loop reads CASSLKRSTEAFF. CDR3 bases: TGTGCCAGCAGCCTGAAAAGGAGCACTGAAGCTTTCTTT.

This chain uses TRBV29-1 with TRBJ1-5; D is unresolved. The germline V and J ends were trimmed by 4 bases and 5 bases, with 12 bases remaining between them. Germline-derived CDR1 and CDR2 are SQVTM and ANQGSEA. This CDR3 has 13 amino acids. DNA for the CDR3: TGCAGCGTTGCAGTCAGATCCGATCAGCCCCAGCATTTT. Translation gives CSVAVRSDQPQHF.

V and J are TRBV7-2 and TRBJ2-7; the match to TRBD2 covers 8 bases. Germline V lookup: CDR1 SGHTA, CDR2 FQGNSA. This CDR3 spans 15 amino acids. V shed 5 bases and J 1 base; nucleotides not matched to a gene: 7. CDR3 in DNA: TGTGCCAGCAGCAAAACGGGGGGGCGGTCCTACGAGCAGTACGTC. This codes for CASSKTGGRSYEQYV.

The gene calls are TRBV29-1 and TRBJ2-7; a possible D gene is TRBD1 (6 bases). CDR1 and CDR2 from the germline V gene are SQVTM and ANQGSEA. This CDR3 region has 12 residues. Between the trimmed V and J ends, which lost 5 bases and 2 bases, there was a span of 10 bases. The CDR3 DNA reads as TGCAGCGTTCGTCAGGGGACCTACGAGCAGTACTTC. Its protein is CSVRQGTYEQYF.

This rearrangement joins TRBV30 to TRBJ1-5; D gene ambiguous. V was shortened by 2 bases and J by 2 bases, with 7 bases between the two germline ends. Germline V gene sequence: CDR1 GTSNPN, CDR2 SVGIG (reference sequence). The CDR3 extends over 13 amino acids. The CDR3: CAWSFRGNQPQHF. The DNA of the CDR3 is TGTGCCTGGAGTTTTCGCGGCAATCAGCCCCAGCATTTT. The full variable domain, its missing parts supplied by reference TRBV30 and TRBJ1-5, is SQTIHQWPATLVQPVGSPLSLECTVEGTSNPNLYWYRQAAGRGLQLLFYSVGIGQISSEVPQNLSASRPQDRQFILSSKKLLLSDSGFYLCAWSFRGNQPQHFGDGTRLSIL.

Here the CDR3 reads CASSQGFRDTQFF. The CDR3 DNA sequence: TGTGCCAGCAGCCAAGGTTTCCGGGACACGCAGTTCTTC. The chain couples TRBV14 to TRBJ2-1; possibly TRBD1 for D (6 bases). This CDR3 is 13 amino acids long. Trimming stripped 1 base from V and 12 bases from J, with 13 bases between. In germline, CDR1 is SGHDN, CDR2 FVKESK.

Points on this clone: Its ends do not fully match the called genes, so a read error is possible. This chain uses TRBV10-2 with TRBJ2-3; D is possibly TRBD2 (7 bases). CDR3 length: 18 amino acids. CDR1 is WSHSY and CDR2 is SAAADI in the germline V gene. CDR3 nucleotide sequence: TGCGTCAGCAGTGTCACCTCCGGGGGGCAGGGGCTCACAGATACGCAGTATTTT. Its protein product is CVSSVTSGGQGLTDTQYF.

The chain joins TRBV27 to TRBJ2-3, with TRBD2 as a possible D gene (6 bases). This CDR3 is built from 13 residues. Trimming shortened V by 11 bases and J by 2 bases, and 14 bases separated the two germline ends. The V gene's germline CDR1 is MNHEY and CDR2 SMNVEV (reference sequence). For the CDR3, the DNA is TGTGCCTATCAGGCTAGCGTCACAGATACGCAGTATTTT. Its translation: CAYQASVTDTQYF.

This sequence joins TRBV14 and TRBJ1-3; no firm D call. Germline CDR1 and CDR2: SGHDN and FVKESK. V was pared by 4 bases and J by 1 base, with 8 bases between. The CDR3 contains 14 residues. The CDR3 DNA is TGTGCCAGCAGCCCACAGCTATCTGGAAACACCATATATTTT. It yields the protein CASSPQLSGNTIYF.

The chain carries TRBV5-1 and TRBJ1-6; TRBD1 might be the D (5 bases). Looked up from germline, CDR1 is SGHRS and CDR2 is YFSETQ. The V gene lost 4 bases and the J gene lost 7 bases, with 18 bases spanning the gap. This CDR3 has 16 residues. In DNA, the CDR3 is TGCGCCAGCAGCCCCGGGACCTTGGGGGGAAATTCACCCCTCCACTTT. It translates to CASSPGTLGGNSPLHF.

This clone was recorded only once. The rearrangement joins TRBV7-3 to TRBJ2-1; the match to TRBD2 covers 12 bases. V shed 5 bases and J 4 bases; nucleotides not matched to a gene: 3. This CDR3 is 15 amino acids long. In germline, CDR1 is SGHTA, CDR2 FQGTGA. DNA for the CDR3: TGTGCCAGCAGCCCCGGACTAGCGGGGTACAATGAGCAGTTCTTC. Protein: CASSPGLAGYNEQFF.

The V gene is TRBV4-1, the J gene TRBJ2-5; 8 bases are a match to TRBD2. J lost 4 bases, V lost 4 bases, and 8 bases had no gene match. Germline V CDR1 and CDR2: MGHRA, YSYEKL. This CDR3 comprises 15 residues. The DNA for the CDR3 is TGCGCCAGCAGCCCTACCCCCAGCGGGGGAGAGACCCAGTACTTC. Encoded protein: CASSPTPSGGETQYF.

This chain uses TRBV6-5 with TRBJ1-4, with 8 nucleotides matching TRBD1. V lost 6 bases to trimming and J lost 8 bases; unmatched junction nucleotides: 5. The CDR3 has 13 amino acids. Germline values: CDR1 MNHEY, CDR2 SVGAGI. The CDR3 loop is CASRDRVGEKLFF. CDR3 coding DNA: TGTGCCAGCAGGGACAGGGTGGGAGAAAAACTGTTTTTT.

The rearrangement joins TRBV6-5 to TRBJ1-4; D not resolved. CDR1 and CDR2 (germline): MNHEY, SVGAGI. V lost 3 bases and J lost 4, with 12 bases in between. The CDR3 is 15 residues long. CDR3 in amino acids: CASSYGQSFNEKLFF. The CDR3 DNA sequence: TGTGCCAGCAGTTATGGGCAAAGCTTTAATGAAAAACTGTTTTTT.

This clone was found once. The chain uses TRBV19 and TRBJ2-5; weak D call: TRBD1 (5 bases). This CDR3 has 15 amino acids. The V and J ends lost 0 bases and 4 bases respectively, with 12 bases between them. Germline V gene lookup returns CDR1 LNHDA and CDR2 SQIVND (reference sequence). This chain's CDR3 is CASSIDWGSAETQYF. DNA of the CDR3: TGTGCCAGTAGTATAGATTGGGGCAGTGCAGAGACCCAGTACTTC.

This chain connects TRBV2 to TRBJ1-2; D unresolved. The V end was cut by 4 bases, the J end by 7 bases, with 16 bases between. The CDR3 loop spans 14 amino acids. In germline, CDR1 is SNHLY, CDR2 FYNNEI. Written as DNA, the CDR3 is TGTGCCAGCAGTGTCTCTCAGCTCCCGGGTGGCTACACCTTC. This translates into CASSVSQLPGGYTF. The variable domain in full, with the rest retrieved from reference TRBV2 and TRBJ1-2, is EPEVTQTPSHQVTQMGQEVILRCVPISNHLYFYWYRQILGQKVEFLVSFYNNEISEKSEIFDDQFSVERPDGSNFTLKIRSTKLEDSAMYFCASSVSQLPGGYTFGSGTRLTVV.

The rearrangement uses TRBV19 and TRBJ2-1; tentatively, D is TRBD1 (6 bases). Germline CDR1 LNHDA, CDR2 SQIVND (reference sequence). CDR3 length: 14 residues. V shed 7 bases and J shed 2 bases, with 12 bases lying between them. The CDR3 DNA reads TGTGCCAGTACTCACACAGGGACCTACAATGAGCAGTTCTTC. It translates to CASTHTGTYNEQFF.

This chain joins TRBV6-5 and TRBJ2-3; 11 bases map to TRBD2. The germline V gene encodes CDR1 MNHEY and CDR2 SVGAGI. J lost 4 bases, V lost 6 bases, and 3 bases had no gene match. This CDR3 is 14 amino acids long. The CDR3 here is CASRLAGGPDTQYF. CDR3 DNA sequence: TGTGCCAGCAGATTAGCGGGGGGGCCAGATACGCAGTATTTT.

The rearrangement links TRBV28 to TRBJ2-3; D is perhaps TRBD1 (5 bases). Trimming cost V 3 bases and J 4 bases, with 32 bases left between them. Germline-derived CDR1 and CDR2 are MDHEN and SYDVKM. The CDR3 loop spans 21 amino acids. CDR3 region: CASSFLMPPPTGRVQPDTQYF. The CDR3 DNA is TGTGCCAGCAGTTTTTTAATGCCGCCCCCGACGGGCAGGGTGCAGCCAGATACGCAGTATTTT.

V usage is TRBV27 and J usage is TRBJ1-5; D gene ambiguous. Trimming took off 0 bases at V and 4 bases at J, with 7 bases between the two ends. CDR3 length: 14 residues. Germline CDR1 reads MNHEY; CDR2 reads SMNVEV (reference sequence). The CDR3: CASSLSFPNQPQHF. The CDR3 DNA follows: TGTGCCAGCAGTTTATCTTTTCCAAATCAGCCCCAGCATTTT.

V and J are TRBV6-5 and TRBJ2-2; TRBD2 matches at 9 bases. CDR1 is MNHEY, CDR2 SVGAGI, per germline. V dropped 7 bases and J dropped 1; count of bases not matched to a gene: 4. The CDR3 is made up of 15 amino acids. DNA for the CDR3: TGTGCCAGCAAAGCGGGGGGCTTGAACACCGGGGAGCTGTTTTTT. Translated, it gives CASKAGGLNTGELFF.

This clone appeared a single time. The gene calls are TRBV3-1 (or the pseudogene TRBV3-2) and TRBJ2-2; TRBD1 might be the D (6 bases). From germline, CDR1 is LGHDT and CDR2 YNNKEL (reference sequence). Trimming removed 2 bases at V and 3 bases at J, with 7 bases between. The CDR3 runs to 14 residues. The CDR3 DNA sequence: TGTGCCAGCAGCCAACAGGGGTACACCGGGGAGCTGTTTTTT. Its translation is CASSQQGYTGELFF.

J is TRBJ2-1 and V is TRBV14; 9 nucleotides line up with TRBD1. From germline, CDR1 is SGHDN and CDR2 FVKESK. CDR3 length: 16 residues. The V gene end was trimmed by 3 bases and the J gene end by 6 bases; junction bases not matched to a gene: 9. CDR3 sequence reads: CASSHSPGQGFNEQFF. CDR3 bases: TGTGCCAGCAGCCACTCTCCGGGACAGGGCTTCAATGAGCAGTTCTTC.

This chain uses TRBV2 with TRBJ2-1; perhaps TRBD2 as D (5 bases). V shed 7 bases and J shed 12 bases, with 19 bases lying between them. From germline, CDR1 is SNHLY and CDR2 FYNNEI. CDR3 length equals 13 residues. The CDR3 is CASTNERDSVQFF. In DNA, the CDR3 is TGTGCCAGCACGAATGAGAGGGATAGCGTGCAGTTCTTC.